One and the same sample provided the 11 T cell receptor beta chains below, sequenced in a study of early T cells in non-severe SARS-CoV-2 infection. MiXCR, applied by TCRdb to the 5' RACE reads, yields one record per CDR3 protein. In the table there are about 60,000 distinct CDR3 sequences, more than 8.5% of which are singletons. Input material: whole blood. These receptors all stem from an adult who was a healthcare worker with PCR-confirmed SARS-CoV-2 infection or an uninfected control (not recorded which).

There are many counts of this clonotype. This chain joins TRBV28 and TRBJ1-5, with D unresolved. The V and J ends lost 5 bases and 2 bases respectively, with 16 bases between them. The germline V gene encodes CDR1 MDHEN and CDR2 SYDVKM. The length of the CDR3 is 16 residues. The CDR3 region has the DNA TGTGCCAGCAGTCCGATATCGGGTTTGGGCAATCAGCCCCAGCATTTT. Amino acid sequence: CASSPISGLGNQPQHF. The full variable domain, its missing parts supplied by reference TRBV28 and TRBJ1-5, is DVKVTQSSRYLVKRTGEKVFLECVQDMDHENMFWYRQDPGLGLRLIYFSYDVKMKEKGDIPEGYSVSREKKERFSLILESASTNQTSMYLCASSPISGLGNQPQHFGDGTRLSIL.

The J gene is TRBJ2-3, the V gene TRBV5-4, with a possible D match to TRBD2 (6 bases). Trimming stripped 4 bases from V and 3 bases from J, with 12 bases between. The CDR3 runs to 14 residues. Germline V gene data show CDR1 as SGHNT and CDR2 as YYREEE (reference sequence). The CDR3 coding sequence is TGTGCCAGCAGCCCGGACTACAATACAGATACGCAGTATTTT. Amino acids: CASSPDYNTDTQYF.

This clonotype was picked up many times. The rearrangement joins TRBV6-5 to TRBJ2-1; perhaps TRBD1 as D (5 bases). Trimming cost V 2 bases and J 6 bases, with 17 bases left between them. Germline V lookup: CDR1 MNHEY, CDR2 SVGAGI. The CDR3 is made up of 16 amino acids. For the CDR3, the DNA is TGTGCCAGCAGTTACCCGAGCGTCATGGGGCTCAATGAGCAGTTCTTC. Amino acids: CASSYPSVMGLNEQFF.

The table lists this clonotype with many counts. This chain uses TRBV20-1 with TRBJ1-2, with 8 positions matching TRBD1. Germline assignment: CDR1 DFQATT and CDR2 SNEGSKA (reference sequence). The V and J ends lost 3 bases and 0 bases, in that order; junction bases with no gene match: 3. This CDR3 contains 14 residues. The CDR3 is CSASGQGSNYGYTF. In DNA, the CDR3 is TGCAGTGCTAGTGGACAGGGATCTAACTATGGCTACACCTTC.

The table lists this clonotype with a few counts. The rearrangement uses TRBV20-1 and TRBJ2-4; perhaps TRBD2 as D (6 bases). Germline values: CDR1 DFQATT, CDR2 SNEGSKA (reference sequence). Trimming took off 2 bases at V and 6 bases at J, with 11 bases between the two ends. The CDR3 is made up of 13 amino acids. The CDR3 nucleotides read TGCAGTGCTAGACCTAGCGTGGCAAACATTCAGTACTTC. This codes for CSARPSVANIQYF.

This clonotype was found a few times. The gene calls are TRBV20-1 and TRBJ2-5; 11 nucleotides match TRBD1. Trimming removed 3 bases from V and 5 bases from J; junction bases left unmatched: 11. Germline V CDR1 and CDR2: DFQATT, SNEGSKA (reference sequence). CDR3 length: 16 residues. The CDR3 DNA sequence: TGCAGTGCTAGGGCTTCCGGGACAGGGGGTGCCGAGACCCAGTACTTC. It specifies CSARASGTGGAETQYF.

As for this clonotype: Relative to the germline gene, one junction end is altered; a read error may explain this. The CDR3 DNA sequence: TGTGCCAGCAGTTTTGCGGACAGGCGTATATTC. It specifies CASSFADRRIF. The V and J genes are TRBV28 and TRBJ2-7, with 7 bases that match TRBD1. This CDR3 contains 11 residues. Germline assignment: CDR1 MDHEN and CDR2 SYDVKM.

This sequence joins TRBV2 and TRBJ2-7; tentatively, D is TRBD1 (6 bases). The germline CDR1 and CDR2 sequences are SNHLY and FYNNEI. Between the trimmed V and J ends, which lost 8 bases and 0 bases, there was a span of 11 bases. CDR3 length: 13 amino acids. The CDR3 nucleotides are TGTGCCAGCGGACAGCGAAGCTCCTACGAGCAGTACTTC. It translates to CASGQRSSYEQYF.

This clonotype was observed a few times. The chain employs TRBV29-1 and TRBJ2-1; D unresolved. The CDR3 sequence is 13 residues long. The ends were cut back, 4 bases at V and 2 bases at J, with 9 bases in the middle. The germline V gene has CDR1 SQVTM and CDR2 ANQGSEA. The CDR3 protein is CSVVPGTYNEQFF. In DNA, the CDR3 is TGCAGCGTTGTTCCGGGTACCTACAATGAGCAGTTCTTC.

This clonotype has ten or more counts. The gene calls are TRBV4-3 and TRBJ2-3, with 8 nucleotides matching TRBD2. After removal of 0 bases from V and 1 base from J, the junction contained 18 bases not matched to a gene. Germline V gene data show CDR1 as LGHNA and CDR2 as YSLEER. The CDR3 is 21 residues long. CDR3: CASSQDTEGIAGPPGTDTQYF. The CDR3, as DNA: TGCGCCAGCAGCCAAGATACCGAGGGGATAGCGGGACCCCCTGGCACAGATACGCAGTATTTT.

In this sample, this clonotype turned up many times. The gene calls are TRBV20-1 and TRBJ1-5; tentative D call: TRBD1 (6 bases). This CDR3 contains 17 residues. Looked up from germline, CDR1 is DFQATT and CDR2 is SNEGSKA (reference sequence). Trimming took off 0 bases at V and 4 bases at J, with 19 bases between the two ends. The CDR3 spells CSARDSLAAGQNQPQHF. In DNA, the CDR3 is TGCAGTGCTAGAGATAGCTTGGCGGCAGGACAGAATCAGCCCCAGCATTTT.